This T cell receptor beta chain was obtained from a study of shared clonotypes between healthy human individuals. The naive CD8 subset, CD45RO-negative cells positively selected for CCR7, excluded terminally differentiated effector memory CD45RA+ cells. Nashville, Tennessee was home to all donors, who were Caucasian adults. As regards this clone: As yet, its antigen is unknown.

Profiled with immunoSEQ multiplex PCR; TCRdb holds only in-frame clones, not every one. The sample has 1.5 million to 2.5 million clones, approximately 94% seen once. General study findings and limits: Generation probability values for non-shared clonotypes were lower than those for clonotypes shared by all four donors. Sampling covered blood only; tissue repertoires likely differ. Investigators expected sequencing depth to affect clonotype sharing among donors.

Sequenced material: naive CD8+ T cells sorted from blood. This receptor was taken from a man aged 18 to 29 in good health.

CDR3 amino acids: CASDPAGSSYEQYF. CDR3 DNA sequence: TGTGCCAGCGATCCGGCAGGGAGCTCCTACGAGCAGTACTTC. The rearrangement links TRBV28 to TRBJ2-7; D possibly uses TRBD1 or TRBD2 (5 bases each). CDR1 is MDHEN and CDR2 is SYDVKM in the germline V gene. The CDR3 spans 14 residues. Between the trimmed V and J ends, which lost 8 bases and 0 bases, there was a span of 14 bases.